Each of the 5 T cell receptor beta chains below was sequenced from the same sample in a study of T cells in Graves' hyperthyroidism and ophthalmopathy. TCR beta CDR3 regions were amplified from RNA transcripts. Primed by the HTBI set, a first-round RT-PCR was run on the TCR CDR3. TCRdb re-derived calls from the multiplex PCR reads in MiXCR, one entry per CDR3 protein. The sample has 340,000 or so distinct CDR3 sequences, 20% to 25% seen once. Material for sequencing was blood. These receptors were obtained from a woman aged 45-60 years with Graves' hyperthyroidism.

CDR3 coding DNA: TGTGCCAGCAGCTATCGACAGGGGGGACTAGCGGGATTAGAGACCCAGTACTTC. This codes for CASSYRQGGLAGLETQYF. The chain uses TRBV3-1 and TRBJ2-5, with 13 bases that match TRBD2. This CDR3 region has 18 residues. V was clipped by 5 bases and J by 4 bases; unmatched bases: 13. Looked up from germline, CDR1 is LGHDT and CDR2 is YNNKEL (reference sequence).

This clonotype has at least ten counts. The CDR3 loop is CASSFPGGGLFEQYF. The CDR3 coding sequence is TGTGCCAGCAGCTTCCCCGGCGGGGGGTTGTTCGAGCAGTACTTC. V is TRBV7-9 and J is TRBJ2-7, with TRBD2 matching over 8 bases. From germline, CDR1 is SEHNR and CDR2 FQNEAQ (reference sequence). The length of the CDR3 is 15 residues. Trimming removed 3 bases from V and 6 bases from J; junction bases left unmatched: 10.

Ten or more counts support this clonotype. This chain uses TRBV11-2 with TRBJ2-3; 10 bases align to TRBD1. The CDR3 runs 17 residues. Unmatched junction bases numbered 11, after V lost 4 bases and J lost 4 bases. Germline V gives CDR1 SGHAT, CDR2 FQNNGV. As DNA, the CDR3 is TGTGCCAGCAGCTCCCTAGGGGAGACAGGGGGCGCAGATACGCAGTATTTT. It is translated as CASSSLGETGGADTQYF.

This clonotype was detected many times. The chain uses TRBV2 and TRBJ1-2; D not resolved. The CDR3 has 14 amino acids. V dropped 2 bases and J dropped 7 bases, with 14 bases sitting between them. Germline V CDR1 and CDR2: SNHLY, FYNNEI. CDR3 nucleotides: TGTGCCAGCAGTGAAAGGACCAAAACGGCTGGCTACACCTTC. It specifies CASSERTKTAGYTF. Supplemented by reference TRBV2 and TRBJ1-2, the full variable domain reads EPEVTQTPSHQVTQMGQEVILRCVPISNHLYFYWYRQILGQKVEFLVSFYNNEISEKSEIFDDQFSVERPDGSNFTLKIRSTKLEDSAMYFCASSERTKTAGYTFGSGTRLTVV.

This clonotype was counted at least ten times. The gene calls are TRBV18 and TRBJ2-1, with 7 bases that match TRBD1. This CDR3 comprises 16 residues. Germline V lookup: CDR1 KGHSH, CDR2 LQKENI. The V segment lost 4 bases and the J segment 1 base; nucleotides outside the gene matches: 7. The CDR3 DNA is TGTGCCAGCTCACACCGGGACAGAAATTCCTACAATGAGCAGTTCTTC. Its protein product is CASSHRDRNSYNEQFF.